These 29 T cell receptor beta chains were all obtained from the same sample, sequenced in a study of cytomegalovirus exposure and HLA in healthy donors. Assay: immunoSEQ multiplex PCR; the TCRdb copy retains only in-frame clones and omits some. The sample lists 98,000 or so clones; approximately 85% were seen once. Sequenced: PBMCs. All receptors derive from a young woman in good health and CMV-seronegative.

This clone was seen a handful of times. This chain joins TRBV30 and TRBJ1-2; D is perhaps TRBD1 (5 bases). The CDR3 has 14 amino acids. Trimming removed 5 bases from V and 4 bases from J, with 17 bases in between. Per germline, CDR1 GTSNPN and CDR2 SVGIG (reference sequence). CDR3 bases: TGTGCCTGGTCCGCTAAGGGGCCACTCTATGGCTACACCTTC. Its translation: CAWSAKGPLYGYTF.

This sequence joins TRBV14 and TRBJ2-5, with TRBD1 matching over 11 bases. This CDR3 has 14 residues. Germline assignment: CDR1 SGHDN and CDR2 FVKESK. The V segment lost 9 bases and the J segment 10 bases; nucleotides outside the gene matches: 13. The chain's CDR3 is CASRHRDRGEGQYF. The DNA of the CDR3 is TGTGCCAGTAGACACCGGGACAGGGGGGAGGGCCAGTACTTC.

The CDR3 coding sequence is TGTGCCAGCAGCTCGGATATTACCATGGGCGTTTACGAGCAGTACTTC. Encoded protein: CASSSDITMGVYEQYF. The rearrangement uses TRBV2 and TRBJ2-7; D gene uncertain. Germline CDR1 and CDR2: SNHLY and FYNNEI. Trimming stripped 6 bases from V and 4 bases from J, with 22 bases between. The CDR3 is 16 amino acids.

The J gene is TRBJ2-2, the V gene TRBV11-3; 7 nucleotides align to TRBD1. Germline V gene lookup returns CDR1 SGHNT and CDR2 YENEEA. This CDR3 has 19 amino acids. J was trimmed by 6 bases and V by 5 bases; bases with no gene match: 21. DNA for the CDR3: TGTGCCAGCAGCCCCCAACAATCGACAGGGATTAACCTTCCCGGGGAGCTGTTTTTT. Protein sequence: CASSPQQSTGINLPGELFF.

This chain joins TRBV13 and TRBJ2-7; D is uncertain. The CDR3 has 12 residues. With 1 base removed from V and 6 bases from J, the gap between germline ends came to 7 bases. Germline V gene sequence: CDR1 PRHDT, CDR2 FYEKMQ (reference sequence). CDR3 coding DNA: TGTGCCAGCAGCTTAGCCAGAACCGAGCAGTACTTC. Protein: CASSLARTEQYF.

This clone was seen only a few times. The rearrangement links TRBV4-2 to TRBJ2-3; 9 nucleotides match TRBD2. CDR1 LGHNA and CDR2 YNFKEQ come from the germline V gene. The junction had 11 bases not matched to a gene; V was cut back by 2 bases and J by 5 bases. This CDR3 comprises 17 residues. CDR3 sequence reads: CASSQTPNGGGVDTQYF. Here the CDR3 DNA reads TGTGCCAGCAGCCAAACCCCCAACGGCGGGGGGGTAGATACGCAGTATTTT.

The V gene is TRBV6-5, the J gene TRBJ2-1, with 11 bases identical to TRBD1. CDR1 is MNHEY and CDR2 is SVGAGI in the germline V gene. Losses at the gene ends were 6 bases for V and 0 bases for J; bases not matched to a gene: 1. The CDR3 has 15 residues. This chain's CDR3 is CASRGTGGSYNEQFF. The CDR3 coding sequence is TGTGCCAGCAGAGGGACAGGGGGCTCCTACAATGAGCAGTTCTTC.

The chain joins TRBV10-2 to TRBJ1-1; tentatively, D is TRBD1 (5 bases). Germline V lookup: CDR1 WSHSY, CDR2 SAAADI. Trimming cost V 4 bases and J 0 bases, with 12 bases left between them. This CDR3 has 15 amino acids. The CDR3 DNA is TGCGCCAGCAGTGTAGGGGTTAGGGTGAACACTGAAGCTTTCTTT. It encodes CASSVGVRVNTEAFF.

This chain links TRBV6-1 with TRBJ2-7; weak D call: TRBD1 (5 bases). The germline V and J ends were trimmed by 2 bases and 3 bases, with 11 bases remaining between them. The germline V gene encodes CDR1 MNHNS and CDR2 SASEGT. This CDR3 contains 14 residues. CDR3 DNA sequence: TGTGCCAGCAGTGAACAAGGGGATGTCTACGAGCAGTACTTC. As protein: CASSEQGDVYEQYF.

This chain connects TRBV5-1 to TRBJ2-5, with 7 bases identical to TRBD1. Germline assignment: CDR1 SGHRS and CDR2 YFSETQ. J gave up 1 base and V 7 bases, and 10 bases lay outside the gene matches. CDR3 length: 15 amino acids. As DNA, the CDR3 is TGCGCCAGCCAGTCCGGGGACAGCCTCCAAGAGACCCAGTACTTC. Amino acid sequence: CASQSGDSLQETQYF.

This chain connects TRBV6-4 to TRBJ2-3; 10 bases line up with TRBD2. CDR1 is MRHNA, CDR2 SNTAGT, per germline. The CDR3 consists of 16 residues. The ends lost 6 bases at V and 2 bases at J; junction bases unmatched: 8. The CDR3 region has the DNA TGTGCCAGCAGCGTAACTAGCGGGGAGACCACAGATACGCAGTATTTT. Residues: CASSVTSGETTDTQYF.

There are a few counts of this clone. The CDR3 is CASTGTGGGTEAFF. In DNA form, the CDR3 reads TGTGCCAGCACCGGGACAGGGGGAGGTACTGAAGCTTTCTTT. This rearrangement joins TRBV27 to TRBJ1-1; 11 nucleotides align to TRBD1. CDR1 MNHEY and CDR2 SMNVEV come from the germline V gene (reference sequence). There are 14 residues in the CDR3. V lost 7 bases to trimming and J lost 5 bases; unmatched junction nucleotides: 6.

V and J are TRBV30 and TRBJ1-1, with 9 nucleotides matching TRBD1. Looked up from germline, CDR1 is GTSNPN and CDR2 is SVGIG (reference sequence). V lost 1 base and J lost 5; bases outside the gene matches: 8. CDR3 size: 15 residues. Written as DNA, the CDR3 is TGTGCCTGGAGTGAAATGAAAGGGACAGGGACTGAAGCTTTCTTT. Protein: CAWSEMKGTGTEAFF.

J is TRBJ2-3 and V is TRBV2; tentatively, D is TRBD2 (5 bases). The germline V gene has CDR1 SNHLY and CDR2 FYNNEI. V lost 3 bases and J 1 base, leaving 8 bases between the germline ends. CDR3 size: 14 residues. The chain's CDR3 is CASSDLAGTDTQYF. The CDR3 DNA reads TGTGCCAGCAGTGATCTAGCAGGCACAGATACGCAGTATTTT.

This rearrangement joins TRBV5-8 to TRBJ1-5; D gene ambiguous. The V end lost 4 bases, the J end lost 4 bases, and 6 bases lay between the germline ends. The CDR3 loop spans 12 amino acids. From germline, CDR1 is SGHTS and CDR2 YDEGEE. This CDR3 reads CASSINNQPQHF. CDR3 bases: TGTGCCAGCAGCATTAATAATCAGCCCCAGCATTTT. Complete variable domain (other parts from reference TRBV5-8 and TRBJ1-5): EAGVTQSPTHLIKTRGQQATLRCSPISGHTSVYWYQQALGLGLQFLLWYDEGEERNRGNFPPRFSGRQFPNYSSELNVNALELEDSALYLCASSINNQPQHFGDGTRLSIL.

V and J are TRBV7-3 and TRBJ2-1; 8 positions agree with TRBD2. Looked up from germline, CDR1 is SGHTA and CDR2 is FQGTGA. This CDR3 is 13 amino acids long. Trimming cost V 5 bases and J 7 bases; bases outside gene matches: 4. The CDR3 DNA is TGTGCCAGCAGCACCGGGACTAGAAATGAGCAGTTCTTC. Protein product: CASSTGTRNEQFF.

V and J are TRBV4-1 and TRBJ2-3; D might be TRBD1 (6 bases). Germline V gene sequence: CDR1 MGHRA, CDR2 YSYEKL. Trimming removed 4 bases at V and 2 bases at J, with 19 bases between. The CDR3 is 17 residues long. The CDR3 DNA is TGCGCCAGCAGCCTCGGCAGTGGTGGGGGCCTCACAGATACGCAGTATTTT. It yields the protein CASSLGSGGGLTDTQYF.

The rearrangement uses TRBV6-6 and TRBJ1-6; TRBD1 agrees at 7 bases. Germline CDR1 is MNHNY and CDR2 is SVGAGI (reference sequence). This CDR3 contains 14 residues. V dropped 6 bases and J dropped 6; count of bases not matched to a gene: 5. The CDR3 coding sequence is TGTGCCAGCAGCCCGGGACAGCTTAATTCACCCCTCCACTTT. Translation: CASSPGQLNSPLHF.

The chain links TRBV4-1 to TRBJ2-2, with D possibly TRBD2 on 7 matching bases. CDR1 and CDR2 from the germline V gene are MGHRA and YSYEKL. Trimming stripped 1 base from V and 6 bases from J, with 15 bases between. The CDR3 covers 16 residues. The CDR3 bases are TGCGCCAGCAGCCAAGTAAGCCAGGGGAGGGCCGGGGAGCTGTTTTTT. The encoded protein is CASSQVSQGRAGELFF.

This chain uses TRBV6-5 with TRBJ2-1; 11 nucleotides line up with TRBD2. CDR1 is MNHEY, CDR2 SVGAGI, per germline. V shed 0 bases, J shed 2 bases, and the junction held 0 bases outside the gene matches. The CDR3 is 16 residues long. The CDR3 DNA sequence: TGTGCCAGCAGTTACTCTAGCGGGGGGGCCTACAATGAGCAGTTCTTC. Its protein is CASSYSSGGAYNEQFF.

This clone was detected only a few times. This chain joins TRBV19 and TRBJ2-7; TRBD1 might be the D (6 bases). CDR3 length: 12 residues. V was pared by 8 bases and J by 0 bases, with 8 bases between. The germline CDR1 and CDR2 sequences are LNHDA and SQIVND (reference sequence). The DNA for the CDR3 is TGTGCCAGTGAGGACAGCTCCTACGAGCAGTACTTC. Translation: CASEDSSYEQYF. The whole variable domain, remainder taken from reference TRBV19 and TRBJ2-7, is DGGITQSPKYLFRKEGQNVTLSCEQNLNHDAMYWYRQDPGQGLRLIYYSQIVNDFQKGDIAEGYSVSREKKESFPLTVTSAQKNPTAFYLCASEDSSYEQYFGPGTRLTVT.

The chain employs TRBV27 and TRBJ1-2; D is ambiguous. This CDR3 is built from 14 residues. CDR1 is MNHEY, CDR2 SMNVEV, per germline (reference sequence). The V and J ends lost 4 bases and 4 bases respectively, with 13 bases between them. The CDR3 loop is CASSSQRLFYGYTF. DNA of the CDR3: TGTGCCAGCAGTTCTCAGAGACTCTTCTATGGCTACACCTTC.

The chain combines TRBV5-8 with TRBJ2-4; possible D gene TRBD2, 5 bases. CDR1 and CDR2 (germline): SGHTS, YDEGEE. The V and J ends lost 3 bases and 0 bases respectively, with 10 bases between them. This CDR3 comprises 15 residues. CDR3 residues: CASSSGEKAKNIQYF. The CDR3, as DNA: TGTGCCAGCAGCTCCGGGGAGAAAGCCAAAAACATTCAGTACTTC.

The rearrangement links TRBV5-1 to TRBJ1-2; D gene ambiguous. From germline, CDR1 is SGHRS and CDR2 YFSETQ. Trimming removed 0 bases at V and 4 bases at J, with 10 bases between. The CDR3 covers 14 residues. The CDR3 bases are TGCGCCAGCAGCTTGGACCGGACTCTCTATGGCTACACCTTC. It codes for CASSLDRTLYGYTF.

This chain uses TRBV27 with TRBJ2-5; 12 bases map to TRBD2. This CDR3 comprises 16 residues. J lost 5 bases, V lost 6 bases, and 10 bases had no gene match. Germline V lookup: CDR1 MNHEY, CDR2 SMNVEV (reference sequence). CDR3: CASRGFGLAGMETQYF. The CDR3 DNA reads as TGTGCCAGCAGAGGATTTGGACTAGCGGGGATGGAGACCCAGTACTTC.

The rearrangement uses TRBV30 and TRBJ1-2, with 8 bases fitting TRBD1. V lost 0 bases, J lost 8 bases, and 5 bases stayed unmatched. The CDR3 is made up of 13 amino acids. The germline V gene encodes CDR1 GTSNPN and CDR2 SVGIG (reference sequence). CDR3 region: CAWSVQGGIGYTF. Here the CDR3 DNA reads TGTGCCTGGAGTGTACAGGGGGGAATAGGCTACACCTTC.

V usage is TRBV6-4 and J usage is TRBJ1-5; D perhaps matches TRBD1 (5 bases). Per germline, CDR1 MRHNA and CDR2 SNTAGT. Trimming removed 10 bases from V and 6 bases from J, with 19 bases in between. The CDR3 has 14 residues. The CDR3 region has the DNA TGTGCCACCACTATTATACAGGTGGGTCAGCCCCAGCATTTT. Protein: CATTIIQVGQPQHF.

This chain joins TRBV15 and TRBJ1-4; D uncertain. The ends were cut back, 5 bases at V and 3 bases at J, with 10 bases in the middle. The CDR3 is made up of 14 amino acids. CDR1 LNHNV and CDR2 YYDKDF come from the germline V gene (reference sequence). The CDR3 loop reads CATSGRDSNEKLFF. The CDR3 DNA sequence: TGTGCCACCAGCGGGAGGGATTCTAATGAAAAACTGTTTTTT.

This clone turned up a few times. CDR3 amino acids: CASSQDLDRTYEQYF. The CDR3 bases are TGTGCCAGCAGCCAAGATCTTGACAGAACCTACGAGCAGTACTTC. The chain has TRBV14 and TRBJ2-7, with D possibly TRBD1 on 5 matching bases. Per germline, CDR1 SGHDN and CDR2 FVKESK. The CDR3 has 15 amino acids. V dropped 0 bases and J dropped 2 bases, with 11 bases sitting between them.